The sequence of this T cell receptor (beta chain) was determined in a study of Graves' ophthalmopathy and Graves' hyperthyroidism. The study, taken as a whole, reports: Prediction of ophthalmopathy progression reached 70.59% sensitivity and about 72% specificity. Among expanded thyroid clonotypes above 0.001 frequency, most also occurred in blood.

The authors amplified TCR beta CDR3 regions from RNA transcripts. After a first-round RT-PCR with HTBI primers, a second-round multiplex PCR was run. Each CDR3 protein gets one entry after TCRdb re-called the multiplex PCR reads with MiXCR. The table records hundreds of thousands of distinct CDR3 sequences, about 24% of them present only once. As to this clonotype: Its target is unknown.

There are 16 residues in the CDR3. The V end was cut by 1 base, the J end by 8 bases, with 20 bases between. CDR1 and CDR2 (germline): LGHNA, YNFKEQ. V usage is TRBV4-2 and J usage is TRBJ1-2, with D perhaps matching TRBD1 (6 bases). Sequencing was performed on peripheral blood. The TCR comes from a woman younger than 35 with stable Graves' hyperthyroidism. Some clones in this sample may be carry-over from other donors' samples. Written as DNA, the CDR3 is TGTGCCAGCAGCCAAGGAGGGTTGGCGGGGGCGCGGGGCTACACCTTC. It is translated as CASSQGGLAGARGYTF.